This T cell receptor beta chain originates from a study of human T cells and chemical hapten exposure. The wider study: Reading of the patch tests, which applied 0.01% DPC to the upper back, occurred at 6 days.

Time point denoted: pre-sensitization, week 0. This sample's treatment: therapeutic diphenylcyclopropenone sensitization with weekly scalp DPC. Points from the study as a whole: Expanded TCRs were compared with controls, and the expanded TCRs formed significantly more large CDR3 similarity clusters.

From germline, CDR1 is ENHRY and CDR2 SYGVKD. The V gene lost 0 bases and the J gene lost 7 bases, with 4 bases spanning the gap. CDR3 size: 12 residues. Each CDR3 protein gets one entry after TCRdb re-called the RACE reads with MiXCR. The sample consists of 200,000 to 300,000 distinct CDR3 sequences, approximately 8.4% of them appearing once. About this clonotype itself: The antigen remains undetermined.

The receptor was isolated from a woman aged 40 to 50 with alopecia areata. Some clones in this sample may be carry-over from other donors' samples. The sequenced sample was whole blood, obtained in connection with sensitization to the hapten diphenylcyclopropenone (DPC). V gene TRBV10-3 combines with J gene TRBJ1-5; D call uncertain. CDR3 bases: TGTGCCATCAGTGAGTCTGGCCAGCCCCAGCATTTT. It specifies CAISESGQPQHF.